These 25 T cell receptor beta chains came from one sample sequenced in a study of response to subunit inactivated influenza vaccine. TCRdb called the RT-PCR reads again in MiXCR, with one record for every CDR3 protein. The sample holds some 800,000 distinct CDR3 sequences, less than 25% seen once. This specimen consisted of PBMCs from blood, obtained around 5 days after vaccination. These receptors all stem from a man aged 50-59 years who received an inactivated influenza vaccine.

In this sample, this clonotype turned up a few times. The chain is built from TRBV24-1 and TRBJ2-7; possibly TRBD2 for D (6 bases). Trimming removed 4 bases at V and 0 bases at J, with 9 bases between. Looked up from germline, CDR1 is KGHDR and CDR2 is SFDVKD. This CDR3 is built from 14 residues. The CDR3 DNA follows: TGTGCCACCAGTGACCCCGGGAGCTCCTACGAGCAGTACTTC. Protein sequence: CATSDPGSSYEQYF.

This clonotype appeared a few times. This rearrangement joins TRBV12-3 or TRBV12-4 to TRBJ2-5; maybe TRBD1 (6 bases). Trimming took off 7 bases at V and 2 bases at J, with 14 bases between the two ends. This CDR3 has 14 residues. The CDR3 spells CASTFKGHQETQYF. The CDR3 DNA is TGTGCCAGCACCTTTAAGGGACATCAAGAGACCCAGTACTTC.

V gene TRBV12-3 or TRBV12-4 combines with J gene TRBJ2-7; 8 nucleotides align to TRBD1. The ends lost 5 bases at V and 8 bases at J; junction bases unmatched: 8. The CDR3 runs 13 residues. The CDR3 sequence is CASSPGDRLKQYF. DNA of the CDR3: TGTGCCAGCAGTCCGGGGGACAGGTTAAAGCAGTACTTC.

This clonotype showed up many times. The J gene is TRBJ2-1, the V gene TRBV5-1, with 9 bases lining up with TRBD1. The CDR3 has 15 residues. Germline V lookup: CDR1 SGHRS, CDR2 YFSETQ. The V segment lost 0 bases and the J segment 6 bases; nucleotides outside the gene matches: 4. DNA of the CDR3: TGCGCCAGCAGCTTGGAGGGACAGGGTCTCAATGAGCAGTTCTTC. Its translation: CASSLEGQGLNEQFF. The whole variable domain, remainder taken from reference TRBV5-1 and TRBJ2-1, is KAGVTQTPRYLIKTRGQQVTLSCSPISGHRSVSWYQQTPGQGLQFLFEYFSETQRNKGNFPGRFSGRQFSNSRSEMNVSTLELGDSALYLCASSLEGQGLNEQFFGPGTRLTVL.

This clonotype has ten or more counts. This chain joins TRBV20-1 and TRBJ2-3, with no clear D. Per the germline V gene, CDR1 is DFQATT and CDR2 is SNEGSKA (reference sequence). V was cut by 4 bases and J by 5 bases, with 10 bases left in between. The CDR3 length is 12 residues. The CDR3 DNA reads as TGCAGTGCTACTGGAATAGGAGATACGCAGTATTTT. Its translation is CSATGIGDTQYF.

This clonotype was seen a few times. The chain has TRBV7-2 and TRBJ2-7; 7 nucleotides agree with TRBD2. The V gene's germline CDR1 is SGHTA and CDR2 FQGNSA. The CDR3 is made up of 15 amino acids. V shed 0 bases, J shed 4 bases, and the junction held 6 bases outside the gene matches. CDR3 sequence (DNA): TGTGCCAGCAGCTTAGCGTCGAGGGGAGGGTACGAGCAGTACTTC. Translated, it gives CASSLASRGGYEQYF.

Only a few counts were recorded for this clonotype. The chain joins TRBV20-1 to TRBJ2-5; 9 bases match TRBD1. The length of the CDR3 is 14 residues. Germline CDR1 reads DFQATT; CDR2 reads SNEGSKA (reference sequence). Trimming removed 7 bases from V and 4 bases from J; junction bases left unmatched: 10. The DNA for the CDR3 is TGCAGTGTTCAACCGGGACAGGGAGGAGAGACCCAGTACTTC. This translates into CSVQPGQGGETQYF.

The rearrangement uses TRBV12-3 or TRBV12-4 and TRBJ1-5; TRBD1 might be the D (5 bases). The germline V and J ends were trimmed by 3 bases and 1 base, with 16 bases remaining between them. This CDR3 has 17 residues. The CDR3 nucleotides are TGTGCCAGCAGTTTCTCGGGAGCGGGACGGAGCAATCAGCCCCAGCATTTT. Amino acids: CASSFSGAGRSNQPQHF.

CDR3 DNA sequence: TGCAGTGCTAGAGATCCAAGGAGCGGGAGTATTGAGCAGTTCTTC. This codes for CSARDPRSGSIEQFF. The chain combines TRBV20-1 with TRBJ2-1, with 8 bases aligning to TRBD2. The CDR3 has 15 residues. The V and J ends lost 0 bases and 9 bases, in that order; junction bases with no gene match: 10. Germline assignment: CDR1 DFQATT and CDR2 SNEGSKA (reference sequence).

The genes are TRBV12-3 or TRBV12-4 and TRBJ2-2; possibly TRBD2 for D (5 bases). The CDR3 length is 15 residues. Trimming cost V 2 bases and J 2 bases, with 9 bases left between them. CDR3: CASSLREPNTGELFF. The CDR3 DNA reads TGTGCCAGCAGTTTACGGGAACCCAACACCGGGGAGCTGTTTTTT.

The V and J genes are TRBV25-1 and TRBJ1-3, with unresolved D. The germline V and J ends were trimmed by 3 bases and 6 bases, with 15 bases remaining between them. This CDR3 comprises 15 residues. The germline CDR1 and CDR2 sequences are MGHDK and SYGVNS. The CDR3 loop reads CASSDGGPRVNTIYF. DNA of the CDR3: TGTGCCAGCAGTGACGGCGGACCCCGAGTAAACACCATATATTTT.

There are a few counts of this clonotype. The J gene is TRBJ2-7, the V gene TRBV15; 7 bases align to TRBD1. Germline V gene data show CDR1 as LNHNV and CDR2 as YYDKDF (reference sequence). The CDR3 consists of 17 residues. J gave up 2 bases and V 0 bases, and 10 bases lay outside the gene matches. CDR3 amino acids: CATSRDSLGDRTYEQYF. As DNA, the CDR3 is TGTGCCACCAGCAGAGATTCGTTAGGGGACAGAACCTACGAGCAGTACTTC.

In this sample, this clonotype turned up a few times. The CDR3 DNA follows: TGTGCCAGCAGTTACAAATGGGACAGGGAAGCTTTCTTT. Translated, it gives CASSYKWDREAFF. The gene calls are TRBV6-5 and TRBJ1-1; TRBD1 matches at 8 bases. Germline assignment: CDR1 MNHEY and CDR2 SVGAGI. J lost 8 bases, V lost 2 bases, and 4 bases had no gene match. The CDR3 contains 13 residues.

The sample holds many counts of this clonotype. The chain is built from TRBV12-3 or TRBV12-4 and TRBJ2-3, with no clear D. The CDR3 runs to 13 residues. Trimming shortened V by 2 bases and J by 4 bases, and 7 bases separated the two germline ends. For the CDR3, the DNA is TGTGCCAGCAGTTTACACGGGTCAGATACGCAGTATTTT. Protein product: CASSLHGSDTQYF.

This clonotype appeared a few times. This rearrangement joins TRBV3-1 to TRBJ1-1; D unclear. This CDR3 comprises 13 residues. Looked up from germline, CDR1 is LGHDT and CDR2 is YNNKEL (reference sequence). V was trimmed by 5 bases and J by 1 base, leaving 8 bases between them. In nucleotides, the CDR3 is TGTGCCAGCAGCGATGGACCGAACACTGAAGCTTTCTTT. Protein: CASSDGPNTEAFF.

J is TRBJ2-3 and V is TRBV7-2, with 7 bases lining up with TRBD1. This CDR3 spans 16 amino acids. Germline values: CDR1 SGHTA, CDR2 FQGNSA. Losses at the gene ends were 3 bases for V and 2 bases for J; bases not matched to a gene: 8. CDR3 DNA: TGTGCCAGCAGCTTGCAATCAGACAGGGTCACAGATACGCAGTATTTT. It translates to CASSLQSDRVTDTQYF.

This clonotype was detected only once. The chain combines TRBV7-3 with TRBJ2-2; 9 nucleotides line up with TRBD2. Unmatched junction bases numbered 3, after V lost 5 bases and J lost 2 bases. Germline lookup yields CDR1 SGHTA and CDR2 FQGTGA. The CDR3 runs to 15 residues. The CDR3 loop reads CASSTSGPNTGELFF. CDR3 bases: TGTGCCAGCAGCACTAGCGGGCCCAACACCGGGGAGCTGTTTTTT. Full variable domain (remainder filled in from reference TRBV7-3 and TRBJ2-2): GAGVSQTPSNKVTEKGKYVELRCDPISGHTALYWYRQSLGQGPEFLIYFQGTGAADDSGLPNDRFFAVRPEGSVSTLKIQRTERGDSAVYLCASSTSGPNTGELFFGEGSRLTVL.

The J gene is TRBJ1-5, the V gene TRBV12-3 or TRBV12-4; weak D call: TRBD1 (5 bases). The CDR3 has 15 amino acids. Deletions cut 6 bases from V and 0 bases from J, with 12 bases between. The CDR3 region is CASSQGLYSNQPQHF. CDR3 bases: TGTGCCAGCAGCCAGGGACTTTATAGCAATCAGCCCCAGCATTTT.

CDR3 DNA sequence: TGTGCCAGCAATCTGGGGGGGATCAACTATGGCTACACCTTC. This translates into CASNLGGINYGYTF. This rearrangement joins TRBV12-3 or TRBV12-4 to TRBJ1-2, with D possibly being TRBD1 (5 bases). Trimming pared 7 bases from V and 2 bases from J, leaving 14 bases between. This CDR3 is 14 amino acids long.

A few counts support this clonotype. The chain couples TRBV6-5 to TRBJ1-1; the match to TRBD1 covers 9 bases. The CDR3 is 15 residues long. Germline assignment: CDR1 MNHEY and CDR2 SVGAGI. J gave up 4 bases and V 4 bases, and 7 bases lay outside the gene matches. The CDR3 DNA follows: TGTGCCAGCAGTTCGACAGGGGGAAGGAGCACTGAAGCTTTCTTT. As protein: CASSSTGGRSTEAFF.

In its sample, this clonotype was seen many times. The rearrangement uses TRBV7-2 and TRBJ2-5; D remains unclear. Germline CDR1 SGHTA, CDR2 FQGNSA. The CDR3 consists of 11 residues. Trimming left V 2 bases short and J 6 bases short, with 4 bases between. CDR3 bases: TGTGCCAGCAGCTTACGCCAGACCCAGTACTTC. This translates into CASSLRQTQYF.

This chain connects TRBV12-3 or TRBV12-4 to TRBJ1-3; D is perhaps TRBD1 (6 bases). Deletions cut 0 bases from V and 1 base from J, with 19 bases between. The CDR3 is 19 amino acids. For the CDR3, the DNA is TGTGCCAGCAGTTTAGCGGCCGGGGTTTTGGGGGCTTCTGGAAACACCATATATTTT. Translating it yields CASSLAAGVLGASGNTIYF.

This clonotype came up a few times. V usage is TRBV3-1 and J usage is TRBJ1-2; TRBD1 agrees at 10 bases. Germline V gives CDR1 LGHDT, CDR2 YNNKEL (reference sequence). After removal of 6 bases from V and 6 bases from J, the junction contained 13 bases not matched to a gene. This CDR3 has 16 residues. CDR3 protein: CASSSRPGQGKDGYTF. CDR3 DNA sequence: TGTGCCAGCAGTTCGAGACCGGGACAGGGGAAAGATGGCTACACCTTC.

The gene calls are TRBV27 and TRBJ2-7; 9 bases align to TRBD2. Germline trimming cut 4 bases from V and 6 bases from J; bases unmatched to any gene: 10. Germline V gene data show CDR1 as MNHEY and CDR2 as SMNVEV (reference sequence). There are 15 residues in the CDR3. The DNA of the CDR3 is TGTGCCAGCAGTTCCTTTATAGCGGGAGCACCCGAGCAGTACTTC. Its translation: CASSSFIAGAPEQYF.

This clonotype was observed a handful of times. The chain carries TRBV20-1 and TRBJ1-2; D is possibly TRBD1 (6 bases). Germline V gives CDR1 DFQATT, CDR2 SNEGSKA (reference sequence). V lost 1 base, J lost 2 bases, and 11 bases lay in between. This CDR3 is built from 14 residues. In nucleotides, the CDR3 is TGCAGTGCTAGAGTAAACAGGGAGAACTATGGCTACACCTTC. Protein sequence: CSARVNRENYGYTF.